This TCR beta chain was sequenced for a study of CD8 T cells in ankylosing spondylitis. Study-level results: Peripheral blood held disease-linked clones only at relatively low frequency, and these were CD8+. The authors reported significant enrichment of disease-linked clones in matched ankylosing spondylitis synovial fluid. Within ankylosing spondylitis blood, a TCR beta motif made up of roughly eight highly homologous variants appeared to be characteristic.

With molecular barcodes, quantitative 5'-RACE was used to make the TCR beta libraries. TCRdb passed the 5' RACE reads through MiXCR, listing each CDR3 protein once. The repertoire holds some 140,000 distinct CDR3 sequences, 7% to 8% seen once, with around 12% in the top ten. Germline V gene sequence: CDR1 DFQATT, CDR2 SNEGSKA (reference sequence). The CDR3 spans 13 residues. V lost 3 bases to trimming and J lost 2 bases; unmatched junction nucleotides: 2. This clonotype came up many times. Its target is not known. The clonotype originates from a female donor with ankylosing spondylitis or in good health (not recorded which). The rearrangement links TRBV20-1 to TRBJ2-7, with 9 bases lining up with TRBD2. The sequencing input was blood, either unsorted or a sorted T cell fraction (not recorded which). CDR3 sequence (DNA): TGCAGTGCTAGTCTAGCGGGGACCTACGAGCAGTACTTC. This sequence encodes CSASLAGTYEQYF.